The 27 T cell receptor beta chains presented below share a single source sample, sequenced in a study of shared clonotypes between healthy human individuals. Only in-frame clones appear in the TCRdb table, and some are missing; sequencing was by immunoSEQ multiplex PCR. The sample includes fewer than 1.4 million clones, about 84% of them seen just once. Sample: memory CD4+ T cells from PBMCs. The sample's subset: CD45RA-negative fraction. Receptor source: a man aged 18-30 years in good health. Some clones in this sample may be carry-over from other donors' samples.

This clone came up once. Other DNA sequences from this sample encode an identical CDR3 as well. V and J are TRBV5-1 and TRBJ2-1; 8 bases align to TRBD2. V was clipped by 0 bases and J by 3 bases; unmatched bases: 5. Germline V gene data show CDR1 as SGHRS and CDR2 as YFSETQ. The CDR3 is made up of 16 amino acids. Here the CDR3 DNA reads TGCGCCAGCAGCTTGGGTCTAGCGGGTTTCTACAATGAGCAGTTCTTC. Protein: CASSLGLAGFYNEQFF.

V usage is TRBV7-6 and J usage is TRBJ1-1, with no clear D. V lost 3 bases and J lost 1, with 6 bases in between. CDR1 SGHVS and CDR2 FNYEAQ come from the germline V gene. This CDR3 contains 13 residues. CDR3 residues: CASSLRENTEAFF. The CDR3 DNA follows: TGTGCCAGCAGCTTGCGAGAGAACACTGAAGCTTTCTTT.

The chain's CDR3 is CASSLGSAGGEDTQYF. CDR3 DNA: TGCGCCAGCAGCTTGGGGTCAGCGGGAGGGGAGGATACGCAGTATTTT. The chain recombines TRBV5-1 with TRBJ2-3; 10 nucleotides match TRBD2. The CDR3 is 16 residues long. Germline loops: CDR1 SGHRS, CDR2 YFSETQ. After removal of 0 bases from V and 6 bases from J, the junction contained 7 bases not matched to a gene.

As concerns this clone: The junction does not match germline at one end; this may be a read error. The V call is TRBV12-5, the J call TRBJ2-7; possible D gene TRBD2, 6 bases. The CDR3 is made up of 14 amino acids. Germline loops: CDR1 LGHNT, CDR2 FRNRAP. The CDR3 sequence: CASGFGGTPYQQYF. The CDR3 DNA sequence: TGTGCTAGTGGTTTTGGCGGGACCCCCTACCAGCAGTACTTC.

The CDR3 nucleotides are TGTGCCAGCAGCCCCAGGGCAGGGGGAGAGACAGATACGCAGTATTTT. Residues: CASSPRAGGETDTQYF. This sequence joins TRBV9 and TRBJ2-3; 7 nucleotides match TRBD1. Germline-derived CDR1 and CDR2 are SGDLS and YYNGEE. The V segment lost 4 bases and the J segment 3 bases; nucleotides outside the gene matches: 11. The CDR3 length is 16 residues.

In DNA form, the CDR3 reads TGTGCCAGCTCTGCCGACAGGCCATCTGAAGCTTTCTTT. As protein: CASSADRPSEAFF. The chain employs TRBV18 and TRBJ1-1, with D perhaps TRBD1 (6 bases). This CDR3 contains 13 residues. Trimming removed 6 bases at V and 6 bases at J, with 14 bases between. Germline V gene lookup returns CDR1 KGHSH and CDR2 LQKENI. The full variable domain, its missing parts supplied by reference TRBV18 and TRBJ1-1, is NAGVMQNPRHLVRRRGQEARLRCSPMKGHSHVYWYRQLPEEGLKFMVYLQKENIIDESGMPKERFSAEFPKEGPSILRIQQVVRGDSAAYFCASSADRPSEAFFGQGTRLTVV.

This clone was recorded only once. CDR3 amino acids: CASSEGSETQYF. CDR3 sequence (DNA): TGCGCCAGCAGTGAGGGTAGCGAGACCCAGTACTTC. This chain uses TRBV10-1 with TRBJ2-5, with D unclear. The V and J ends lost 2 bases and 5 bases respectively, with 6 bases between them. The V gene's germline CDR1 is WNHNN and CDR2 SYGVQD (reference sequence). The CDR3 length is 12 residues.

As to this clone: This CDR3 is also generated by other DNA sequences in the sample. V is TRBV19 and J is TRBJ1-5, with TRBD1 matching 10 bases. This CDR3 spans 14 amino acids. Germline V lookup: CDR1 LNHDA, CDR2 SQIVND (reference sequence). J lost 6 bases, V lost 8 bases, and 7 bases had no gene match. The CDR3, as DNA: TGTGCCAGTTCTCGGGACAGGGGCGGTCAGCCCCAGCATTTT. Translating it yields CASSRDRGGQPQHF. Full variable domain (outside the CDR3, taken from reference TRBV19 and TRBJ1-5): DGGITQSPKYLFRKEGQNVTLSCEQNLNHDAMYWYRQDPGQGLRLIYYSQIVNDFQKGDIAEGYSVSREKKESFPLTVTSAQKNPTAFYLCASSRDRGGQPQHFGDGTRLSIL.

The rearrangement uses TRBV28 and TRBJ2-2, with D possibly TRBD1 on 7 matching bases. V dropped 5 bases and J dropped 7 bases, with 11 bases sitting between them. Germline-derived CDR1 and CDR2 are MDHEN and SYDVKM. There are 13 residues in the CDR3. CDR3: CASSLRGDGELFF. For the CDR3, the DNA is TGTGCCAGCAGTCTCAGGGGGGACGGGGAGCTGTTTTTT.

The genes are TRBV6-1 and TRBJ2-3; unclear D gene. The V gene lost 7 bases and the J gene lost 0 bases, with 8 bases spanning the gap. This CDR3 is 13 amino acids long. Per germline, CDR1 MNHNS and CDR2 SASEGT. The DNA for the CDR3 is TGTGCCAGCAAGGGTGCTAGCACAGATACGCAGTATTTT. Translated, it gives CASKGASTDTQYF.

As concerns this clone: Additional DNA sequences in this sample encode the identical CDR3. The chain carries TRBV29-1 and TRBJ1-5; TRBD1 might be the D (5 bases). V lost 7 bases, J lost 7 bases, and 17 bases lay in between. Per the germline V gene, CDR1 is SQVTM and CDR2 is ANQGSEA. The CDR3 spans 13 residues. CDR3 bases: TGCAGCGCTGGGCAGGGAGGAAACCAGCCCCAGCATTTT. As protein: CSAGQGGNQPQHF. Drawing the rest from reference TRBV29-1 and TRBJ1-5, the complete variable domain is SAVISQKPSRDICQRGTSLTIQCQVDSQVTMMFWYRQQPGQSLTLIATANQGSEATYESGFVIDKFPISRPNLTFSTLTVSNMSPEDSSIYLCSAGQGGNQPQHFGDGTRLSIL.

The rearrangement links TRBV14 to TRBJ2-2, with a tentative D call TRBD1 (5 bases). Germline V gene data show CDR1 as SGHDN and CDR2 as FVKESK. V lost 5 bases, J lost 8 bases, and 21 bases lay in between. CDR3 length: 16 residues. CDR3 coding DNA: TGTGCCAGCAGCGTACGACAAGGGGTTGTTGCTGGGGAGCTGTTTTTT. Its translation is CASSVRQGVVAGELFF.

CDR3 sequence: CASSQVYGNYGYTF. As DNA, the CDR3 is TGCGCCAGCAGCCAAGTGTATGGCAACTATGGCTACACCTTC. The chain recombines TRBV4-3 with TRBJ1-2; no firm D call. Germline V CDR1 and CDR2: LGHNA, YSLEER. The CDR3 loop spans 14 amino acids. V was pared by 1 base and J by 2 bases, with 8 bases between.

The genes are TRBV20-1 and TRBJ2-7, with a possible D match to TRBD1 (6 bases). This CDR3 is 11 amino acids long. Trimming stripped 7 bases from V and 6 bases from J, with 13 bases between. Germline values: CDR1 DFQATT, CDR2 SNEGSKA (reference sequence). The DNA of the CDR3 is TGCAGTGTTCCACAGGGACGCGAGCAGTACTTC. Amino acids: CSVPQGREQYF.

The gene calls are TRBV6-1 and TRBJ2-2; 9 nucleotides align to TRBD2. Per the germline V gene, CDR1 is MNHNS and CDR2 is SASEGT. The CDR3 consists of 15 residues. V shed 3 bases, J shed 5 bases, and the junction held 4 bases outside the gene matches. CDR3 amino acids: CASSDSGSGTGELFF. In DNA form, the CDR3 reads TGTGCCAGCAGTGATAGCGGGAGTGGTACCGGGGAGCTGTTTTTT.

CDR3 sequence (DNA): TGTGCCAGCAGCTTACGTCACACCGGGGAGCTGTTTTTT. This translates into CASSLRHTGELFF. The J gene is TRBJ2-2, the V gene TRBV7-6; D is unresolved. The germline V gene has CDR1 SGHVS and CDR2 FNYEAQ. With 2 bases removed from V and 3 bases from J, the gap between germline ends came to 4 bases. This CDR3 region has 13 residues.

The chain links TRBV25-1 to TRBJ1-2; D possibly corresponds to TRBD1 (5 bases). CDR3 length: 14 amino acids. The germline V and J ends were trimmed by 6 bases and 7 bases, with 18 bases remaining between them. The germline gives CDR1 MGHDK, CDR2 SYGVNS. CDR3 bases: TGTGCCAGCAGCCCCTATGTGGGGGATCGTGGCTACACCTTC. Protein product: CASSPYVGDRGYTF.

The CDR3 DNA reads TGTGCCAGCTCACCAACAGGTGTGAATGAAAAACTGTTTTTT. Its protein product is CASSPTGVNEKLFF. The J gene is TRBJ1-4, the V gene TRBV18; D is perhaps TRBD1 (5 bases). The V end was cut by 2 bases, the J end by 5 bases, with 9 bases between. The CDR3 is made up of 14 amino acids. The germline CDR1 and CDR2 sequences are KGHSH and LQKENI.

CDR3 coding DNA: TGTGCCAGCGGACTGGGGGGTTCCGAGACCCAGTACTTC. Its translation: CASGLGGSETQYF. The rearrangement uses TRBV28 and TRBJ2-5, with D perhaps TRBD2 (6 bases). Deletions cut 8 bases from V and 5 bases from J, with 15 bases between. Germline V gene lookup returns CDR1 MDHEN and CDR2 SYDVKM. The CDR3 covers 13 residues.

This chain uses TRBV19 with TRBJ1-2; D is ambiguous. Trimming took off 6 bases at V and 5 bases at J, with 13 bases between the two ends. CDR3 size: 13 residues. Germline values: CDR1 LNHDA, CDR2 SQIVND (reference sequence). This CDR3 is CASSSTPRYGYTF. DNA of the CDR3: TGTGCCAGTAGCTCGACACCTCGGTATGGCTACACCTTC.

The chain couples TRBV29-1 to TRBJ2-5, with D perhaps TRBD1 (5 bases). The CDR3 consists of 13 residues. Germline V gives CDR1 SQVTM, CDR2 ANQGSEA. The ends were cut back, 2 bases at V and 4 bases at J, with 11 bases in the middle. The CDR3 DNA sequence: TGCAGCGTTGAAAAGGGGATTGGAGAGACCCAGTACTTC. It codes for CSVEKGIGETQYF.

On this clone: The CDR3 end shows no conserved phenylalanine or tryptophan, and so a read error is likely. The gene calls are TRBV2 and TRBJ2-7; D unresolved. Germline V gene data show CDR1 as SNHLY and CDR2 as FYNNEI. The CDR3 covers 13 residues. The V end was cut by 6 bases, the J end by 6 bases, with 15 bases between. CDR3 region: CASSLTERSEQYS. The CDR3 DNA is TGTGCCAGCAGCTTGACGGAGCGCAGCGAGCAGTACTCC.

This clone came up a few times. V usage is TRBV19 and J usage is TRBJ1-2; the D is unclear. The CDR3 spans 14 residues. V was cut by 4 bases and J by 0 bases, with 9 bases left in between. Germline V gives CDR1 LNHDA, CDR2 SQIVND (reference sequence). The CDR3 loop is CASSRTTTNYGYTF. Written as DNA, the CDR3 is TGTGCCAGTAGTAGGACCACAACTAACTATGGCTACACCTTC. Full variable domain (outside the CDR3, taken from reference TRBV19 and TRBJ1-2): DGGITQSPKYLFRKEGQNVTLSCEQNLNHDAMYWYRQDPGQGLRLIYYSQIVNDFQKGDIAEGYSVSREKKESFPLTVTSAQKNPTAFYLCASSRTTTNYGYTFGSGTRLTVV.

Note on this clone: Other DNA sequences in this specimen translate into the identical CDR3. This chain's CDR3 is CASSRRESTDTQYF. The CDR3 coding sequence is TGCGCCAGCAGCCGGCGGGAGAGCACAGATACGCAGTATTTT. The J gene is TRBJ2-3, the V gene TRBV5-1; 7 bases are a match to TRBD2. Germline CDR1 is SGHRS and CDR2 is YFSETQ. Unmatched junction bases numbered 2, after V lost 4 bases and J lost 0 bases. The CDR3 contains 14 residues.

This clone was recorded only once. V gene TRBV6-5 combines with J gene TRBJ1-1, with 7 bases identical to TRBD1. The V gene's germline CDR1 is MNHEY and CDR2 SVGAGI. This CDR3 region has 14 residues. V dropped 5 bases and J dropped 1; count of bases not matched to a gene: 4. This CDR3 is CASSPGQTNTEAFF. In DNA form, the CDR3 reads TGTGCCAGCAGTCCGGGACAGACGAACACTGAAGCTTTCTTT.

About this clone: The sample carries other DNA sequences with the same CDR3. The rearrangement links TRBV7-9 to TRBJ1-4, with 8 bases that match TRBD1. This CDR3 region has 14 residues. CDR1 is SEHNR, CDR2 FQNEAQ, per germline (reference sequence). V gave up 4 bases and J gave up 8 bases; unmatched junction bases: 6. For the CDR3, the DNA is TGTGCCAGCAGCTCAGGACAGGGTGGGGAAAAACTGTTTTTT. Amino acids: CASSSGQGGEKLFF.

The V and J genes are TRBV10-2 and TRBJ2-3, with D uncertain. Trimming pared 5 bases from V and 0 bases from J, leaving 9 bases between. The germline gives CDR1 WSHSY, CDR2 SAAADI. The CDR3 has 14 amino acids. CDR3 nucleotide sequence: TGCGCCAGCAGTTTTACGGTTAGCACAGATACGCAGTATTTT. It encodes CASSFTVSTDTQYF.